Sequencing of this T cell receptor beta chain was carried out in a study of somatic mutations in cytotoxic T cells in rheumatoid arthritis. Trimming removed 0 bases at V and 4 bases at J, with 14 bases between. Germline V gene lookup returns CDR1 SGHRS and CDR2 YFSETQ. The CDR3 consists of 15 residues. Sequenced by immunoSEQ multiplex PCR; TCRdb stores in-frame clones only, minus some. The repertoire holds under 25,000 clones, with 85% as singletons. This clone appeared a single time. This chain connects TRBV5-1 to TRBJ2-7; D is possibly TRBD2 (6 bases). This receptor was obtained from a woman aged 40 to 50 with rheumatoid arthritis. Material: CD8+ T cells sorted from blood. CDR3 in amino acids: CASSLDSGVYYEQYF. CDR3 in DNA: TGCGCCAGCAGCTTGGATTCGGGAGTTTATTACGAGCAGTACTTC.